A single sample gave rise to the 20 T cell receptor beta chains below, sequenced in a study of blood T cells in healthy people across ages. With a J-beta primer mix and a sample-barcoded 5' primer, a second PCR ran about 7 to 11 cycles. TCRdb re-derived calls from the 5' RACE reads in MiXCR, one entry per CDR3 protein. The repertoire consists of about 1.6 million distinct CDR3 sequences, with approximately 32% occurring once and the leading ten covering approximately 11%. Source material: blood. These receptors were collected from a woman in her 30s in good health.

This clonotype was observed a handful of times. The chain's CDR3 is CASSLSGTGGGYEQYF. For the CDR3, the DNA is TGTGCCAGCAGTTTATCTGGGACAGGGGGCGGCTACGAGCAGTACTTC. The V and J genes are TRBV27 and TRBJ2-7; 12 bases agree with TRBD1. After removal of 0 bases from V and 3 bases from J, the junction contained 3 bases not matched to a gene. CDR3 length: 16 residues. Per germline, CDR1 MNHEY and CDR2 SMNVEV (reference sequence).

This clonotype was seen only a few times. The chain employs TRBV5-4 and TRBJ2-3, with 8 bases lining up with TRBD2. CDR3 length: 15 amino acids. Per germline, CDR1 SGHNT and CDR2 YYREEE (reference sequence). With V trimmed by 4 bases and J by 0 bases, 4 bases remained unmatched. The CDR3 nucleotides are TGTGCCAGCAGCGCGGGACTAGGGAGCACAGATACGCAGTATTTT. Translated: CASSAGLGSTDTQYF. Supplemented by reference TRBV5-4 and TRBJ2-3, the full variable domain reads ETGVTQSPTHLIKTRGQQVTLRCSSQSGHNTVSWYQQALGQGPQFIFQYYREEENGRGNFPPRFSGLQFPNYSSELNVNALELDDSALYLCASSAGLGSTDTQYFGPGTRLTVL.

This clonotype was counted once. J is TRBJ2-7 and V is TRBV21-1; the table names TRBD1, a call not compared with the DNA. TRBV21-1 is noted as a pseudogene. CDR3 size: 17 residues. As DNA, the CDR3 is TGTGCCAGCAGCCCACCTCGGCCGGGATTCCACCTCTACGAGCAGTACTTC. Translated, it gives CASSPPRPGFHLYEQYF.

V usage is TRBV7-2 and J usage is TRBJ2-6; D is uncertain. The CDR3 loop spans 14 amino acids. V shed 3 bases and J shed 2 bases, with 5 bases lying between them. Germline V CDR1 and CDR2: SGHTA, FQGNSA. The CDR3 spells CASSLWAGANVLTF. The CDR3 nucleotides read TGTGCCAGCAGCTTGTGGGCTGGGGCCAACGTCCTGACTTTC.

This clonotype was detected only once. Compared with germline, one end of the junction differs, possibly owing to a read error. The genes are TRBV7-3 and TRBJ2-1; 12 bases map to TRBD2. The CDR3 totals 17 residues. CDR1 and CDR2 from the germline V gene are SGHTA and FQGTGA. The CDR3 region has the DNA TGTGCCAGCAGCCCAGCGGGCCTAGCGGGAGGGTACAATGGGCAGTTCTTC. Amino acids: CASSPAGLAGGYNGQFF.

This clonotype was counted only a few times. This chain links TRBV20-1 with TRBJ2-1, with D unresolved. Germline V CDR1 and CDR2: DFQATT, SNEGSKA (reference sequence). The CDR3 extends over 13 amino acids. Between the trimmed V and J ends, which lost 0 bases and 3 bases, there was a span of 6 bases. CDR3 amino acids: CSARDMGYNEQFF. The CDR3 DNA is TGCAGTGCTAGAGATATGGGCTACAATGAGCAGTTCTTC.

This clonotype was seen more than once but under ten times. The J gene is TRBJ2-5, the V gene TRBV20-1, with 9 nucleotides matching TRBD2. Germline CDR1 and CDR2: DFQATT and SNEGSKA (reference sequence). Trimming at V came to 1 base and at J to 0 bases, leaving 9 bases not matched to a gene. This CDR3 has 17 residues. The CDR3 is CSARGLWRLADQETQYF. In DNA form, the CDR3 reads TGCAGTGCTAGAGGGCTCTGGAGACTAGCGGACCAAGAGACCCAGTACTTC.

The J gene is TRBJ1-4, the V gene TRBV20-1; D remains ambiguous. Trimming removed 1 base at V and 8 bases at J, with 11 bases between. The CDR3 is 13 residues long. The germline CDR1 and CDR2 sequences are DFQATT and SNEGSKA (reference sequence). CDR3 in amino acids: CSARVEGREKLFF. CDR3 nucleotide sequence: TGCAGTGCTAGAGTGGAGGGTCGCGAAAAACTGTTTTTT.

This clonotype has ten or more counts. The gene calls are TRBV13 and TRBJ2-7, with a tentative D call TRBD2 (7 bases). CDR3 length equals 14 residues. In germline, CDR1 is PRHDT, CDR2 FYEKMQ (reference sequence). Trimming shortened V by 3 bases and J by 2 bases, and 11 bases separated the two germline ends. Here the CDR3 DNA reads TGTGCCAGCAGCTTGCGGGGGCCGACCTACGAGCAGTACTTC. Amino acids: CASSLRGPTYEQYF.

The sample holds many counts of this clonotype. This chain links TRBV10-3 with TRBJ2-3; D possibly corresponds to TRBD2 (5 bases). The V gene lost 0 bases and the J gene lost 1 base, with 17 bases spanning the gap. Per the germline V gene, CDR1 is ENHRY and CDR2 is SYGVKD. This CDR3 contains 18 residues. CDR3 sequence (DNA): TGTGCCATCAGTGAGTCGACTCTTCGAGGGCGGGGCACAGATACGCAGTATTTT. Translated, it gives CAISESTLRGRGTDTQYF.

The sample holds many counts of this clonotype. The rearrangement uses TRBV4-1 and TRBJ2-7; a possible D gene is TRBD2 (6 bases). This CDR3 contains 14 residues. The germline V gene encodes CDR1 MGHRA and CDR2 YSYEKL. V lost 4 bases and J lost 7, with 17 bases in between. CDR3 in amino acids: CASSPGTFAGEQYF. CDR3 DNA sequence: TGCGCCAGCAGCCCAGGGACGTTCGCGGGGGAGCAGTACTTC.

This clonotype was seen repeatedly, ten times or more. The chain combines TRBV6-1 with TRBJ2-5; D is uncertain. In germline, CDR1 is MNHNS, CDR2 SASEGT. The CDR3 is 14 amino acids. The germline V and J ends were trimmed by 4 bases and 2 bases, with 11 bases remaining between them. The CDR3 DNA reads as TGTGCCAGCAGTGTAACGTCGTTACAAGAGACCCAGTACTTC. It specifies CASSVTSLQETQYF.

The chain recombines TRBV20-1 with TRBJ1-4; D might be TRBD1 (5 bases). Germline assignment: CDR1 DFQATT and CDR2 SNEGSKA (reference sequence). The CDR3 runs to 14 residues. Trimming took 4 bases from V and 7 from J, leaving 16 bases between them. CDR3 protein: CSANGPRGGEKLFF. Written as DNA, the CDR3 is TGCAGTGCTAACGGACCTCGGGGCGGTGAAAAACTGTTTTTT.

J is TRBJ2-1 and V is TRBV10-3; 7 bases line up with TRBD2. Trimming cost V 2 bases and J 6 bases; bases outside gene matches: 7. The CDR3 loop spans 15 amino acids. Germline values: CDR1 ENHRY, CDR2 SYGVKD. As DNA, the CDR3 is TGTGCCATCAGTGAGACCGGGGACTACCTCAATGAGCAGTTCTTC. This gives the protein CAISETGDYLNEQFF.

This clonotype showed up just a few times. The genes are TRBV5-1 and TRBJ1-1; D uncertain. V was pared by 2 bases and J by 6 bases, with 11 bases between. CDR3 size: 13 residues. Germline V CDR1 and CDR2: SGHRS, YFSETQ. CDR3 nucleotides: TGCGCCAGCAGCTTTTCGGGGAGCGCTGAAGCTTTCTTT. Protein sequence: CASSFSGSAEAFF.

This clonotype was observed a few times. The CDR3, as DNA: TGTGCCAGCAGTCCCCCGTGGGATGAGCAGTTCTTC. Protein sequence: CASSPPWDEQFF. The chain couples TRBV28 to TRBJ2-1, with D unclear. The CDR3 runs 12 residues. Germline V gene data show CDR1 as MDHEN and CDR2 as SYDVKM. V was trimmed by 5 bases and J by 8 bases, leaving 10 bases between them.

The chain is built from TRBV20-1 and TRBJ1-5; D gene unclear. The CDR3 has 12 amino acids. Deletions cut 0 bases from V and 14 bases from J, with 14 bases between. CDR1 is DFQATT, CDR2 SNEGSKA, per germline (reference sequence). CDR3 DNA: TGCAGTGCTAGAGATCAATCCGGGTCTAAGCATTTT. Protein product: CSARDQSGSKHF.

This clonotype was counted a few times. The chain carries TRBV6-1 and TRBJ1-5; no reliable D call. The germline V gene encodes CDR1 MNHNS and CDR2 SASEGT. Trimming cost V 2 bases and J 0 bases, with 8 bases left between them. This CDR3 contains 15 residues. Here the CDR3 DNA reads TGTGCCAGCAGTGAATCTCCCTATAGCAATCAGCCCCAGCATTTT. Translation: CASSESPYSNQPQHF.

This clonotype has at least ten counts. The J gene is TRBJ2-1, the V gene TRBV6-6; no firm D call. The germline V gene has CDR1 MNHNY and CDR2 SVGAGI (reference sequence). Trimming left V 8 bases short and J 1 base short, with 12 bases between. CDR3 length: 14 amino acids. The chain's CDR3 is CASSGGASYNEQFF. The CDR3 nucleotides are TGTGCCAGCTCTGGCGGAGCTTCCTACAATGAGCAGTTCTTC.

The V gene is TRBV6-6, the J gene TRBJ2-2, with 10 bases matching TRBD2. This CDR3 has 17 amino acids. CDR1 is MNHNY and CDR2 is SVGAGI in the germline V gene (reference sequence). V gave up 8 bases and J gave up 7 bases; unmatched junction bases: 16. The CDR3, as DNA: TGTGCCAGCCGCTGGGGGGGTAGCGGGAGGTCTGGCGGGGAGCTGTTTTTT. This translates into CASRWGGSGRSGGELFF.